This TCR beta chain came from a study of CD8+CD57+ T cells in acquired aplastic anemia. The wider study: Isolated CD4+ and CD8+ cells, once sorted, yielded DNA averaging roughly 3 ug. Findings and caveats of the study: Both patients and controls carried the same twenty-nine CD8+ CDR3 sequences. The study found no significant CD8+ Simpson's diversity difference between patients and controls.

This clonotype was counted only a few times. Antigen specificity is unknown. This CDR3 comprises 12 residues. CDR1 SQVTM and CDR2 ANQGSEA come from the germline V gene. V was shortened by 7 bases and J by 7 bases, with 13 bases between the two germline ends. According to the study, genomic DNA was the template for TCR beta VDJ and CDR3 profiling. TCRdb reanalysed the reads using MiXCR and keeps one entry per CDR3 protein. Of 150,000 or so distinct CDR3 sequences listed, 63% are singletons. The sequence derives from a human donor in good health. The specimen was sorted CD4+, CD8+, or CD8+CD57+ T cells (not recorded which) from PBMCs. V and J are TRBV29-1 and TRBJ1-4; D ambiguous. The CDR3 is CSGRVMGEKLFF. CDR3 in DNA: TGCAGCGGCCGGGTGATGGGTGAAAAACTGTTTTTT.